The 5 T cell receptor beta chains in this list originate from one sample, sequenced in a study of metastatic and nonmetastatic thyroid tumors. Until they underwent thyroid surgery, no patient had received any treatment. TCRdb re-called clones from the PCR reads using MiXCR. Of about 18,000 clones listed, 34% are singletons. Sequencing was performed on tumor tissue. Every receptor here comes from a male donor with papillary thyroid cancer or a benign thyroid nodule (not recorded which). Some clones in this sample may be carry-over from other donors' samples.

This sequence joins TRBV7-8 and TRBJ2-2; a weak D match, TRBD2 (6 bases). This CDR3 comprises 14 residues. Germline CDR1 reads SGHVS; CDR2 reads FQNEAQ. V was trimmed by 5 bases and J by 2 bases, leaving 9 bases between them. CDR3 sequence reads: CASSGTHNTGELFF. The CDR3 DNA sequence: TGTGCCAGCAGCGGGACTCACAACACCGGGGAGCTGTTTTTT.

This clone came up many times. The V call is TRBV7-9, the J call TRBJ2-3; 7 positions agree with TRBD2. V dropped 2 bases and J dropped 2; count of bases not matched to a gene: 7. CDR3 length: 16 amino acids. The germline V gene has CDR1 SEHNR and CDR2 FQNEAQ (reference sequence). In nucleotides, the CDR3 is TGTGCCAGCAGCTTAATCCTAGCGGTTGACACAGATACGCAGTATTTT. Protein: CASSLILAVDTDTQYF.

This chain joins TRBV11-2 and TRBJ2-7, with TRBD2 as a possible D gene (6 bases). The germline V gene encodes CDR1 SGHAT and CDR2 FQNNGV. Trimming took 5 bases from V and 0 from J, leaving 11 bases between them. This CDR3 region has 14 residues. This chain's CDR3 is CASSRDSYSYEQYF. CDR3 coding DNA: TGTGCCAGCAGCCGGGACTCTTACTCCTACGAGCAGTACTTC.

On this clone: The conserved phenylalanine or tryptophan is not found at the CDR3 terminus, so this likely reflects a read error. The chain uses TRBV6-1 and TRBJ2-7, with TRBD1 matching over 10 bases. Looked up from germline, CDR1 is MNHNS and CDR2 is SASEGT. Trimming cost V 10 bases and J 5 bases; bases outside gene matches: 11. This CDR3 spans 14 amino acids. CDR3 loop: CATIAGQGNHEQYL. The DNA for the CDR3 is TGTGCCACCATCGCGGGACAGGGGAACCACGAGCAGTACTTA.

The V gene is TRBV29-1, the J gene TRBJ1-2; TRBD1 matches 9 bases. The junction had 13 bases not matched to a gene; V was cut back by 0 bases and J by 2 bases. Germline assignment: CDR1 SQVTM and CDR2 ANQGSEA. The CDR3 is made up of 18 amino acids. CDR3 nucleotides: TGCAGCGTTGAAGATTCCAGGACAGGGGTGGGATTGAACTATGGCTACACCTTC. This encodes CSVEDSRTGVGLNYGYTF.